This T cell receptor beta chain was identified during a study of blood T cell repertoires in COVID-19. About the research overall: Italy, Spain and the United States were the sources of the convalescent and acute COVID-19 samples.

The authors' processing: Counts of nucleated cells, estimated from reference gene primer amplification, were obtained. Here immunoSEQ multiplex PCR was the method, and the copy in TCRdb shows in-frame clones only, minus some. V and J calls and clone size are copied from that table; D and trimming were computed from the DNA. The table includes 130,000 or so clones, more than 70% detected once. Specimen: peripheral blood. This TCR derives from a man in his fifties or sixties with acute or convalescent COVID-19.

CDR3: CASSYSQGTEAFF. The DNA for the CDR3 is TGTGCCAGCAGTTACTCCCAGGGCACTGAAGCTTTCTTT. This sequence joins TRBV6-5 and TRBJ1-1, with D possibly TRBD1 on 5 matching bases. Germline lookup yields CDR1 MNHEY and CDR2 SVGAGI. V gave up 0 bases and J gave up 4 bases, with 6 bases separating them. The CDR3 is made up of 13 amino acids.